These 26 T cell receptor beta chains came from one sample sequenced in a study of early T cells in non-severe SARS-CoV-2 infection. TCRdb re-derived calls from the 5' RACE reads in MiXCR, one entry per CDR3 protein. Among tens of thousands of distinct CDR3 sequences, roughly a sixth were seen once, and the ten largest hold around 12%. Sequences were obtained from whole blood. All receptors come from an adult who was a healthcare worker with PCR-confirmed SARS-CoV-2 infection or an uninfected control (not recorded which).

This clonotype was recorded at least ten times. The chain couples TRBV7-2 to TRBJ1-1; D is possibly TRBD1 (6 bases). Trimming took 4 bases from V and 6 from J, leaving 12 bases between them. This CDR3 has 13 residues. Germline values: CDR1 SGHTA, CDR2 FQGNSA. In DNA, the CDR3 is TGTGCCAGCAGCTCGTGGGGGGGCCCTGAAGCTTTCTTT. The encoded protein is CASSSWGGPEAFF.

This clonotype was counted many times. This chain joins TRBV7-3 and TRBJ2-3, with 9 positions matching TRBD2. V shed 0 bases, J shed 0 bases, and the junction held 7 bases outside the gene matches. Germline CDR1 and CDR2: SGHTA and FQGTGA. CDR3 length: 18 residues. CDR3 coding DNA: TGTGCCAGCAGCTTAACAGCGGGGGGCTCATCTAGCACAGATACGCAGTATTTT. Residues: CASSLTAGGSSSTDTQYF. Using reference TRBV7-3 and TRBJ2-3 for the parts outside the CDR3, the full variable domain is GAGVSQTPSNKVTEKGKYVELRCDPISGHTALYWYRQSLGQGPEFLIYFQGTGAADDSGLPNDRFFAVRPEGSVSTLKIQRTERGDSAVYLCASSLTAGGSSSTDTQYFGPGTRLTVL.

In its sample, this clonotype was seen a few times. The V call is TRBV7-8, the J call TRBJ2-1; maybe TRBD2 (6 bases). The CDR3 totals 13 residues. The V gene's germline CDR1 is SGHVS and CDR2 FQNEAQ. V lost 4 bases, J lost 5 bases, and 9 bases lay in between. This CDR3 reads CASSSGLNNEQFF. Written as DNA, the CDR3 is TGTGCCAGCAGCTCGGGACTTAACAATGAGCAGTTCTTC.

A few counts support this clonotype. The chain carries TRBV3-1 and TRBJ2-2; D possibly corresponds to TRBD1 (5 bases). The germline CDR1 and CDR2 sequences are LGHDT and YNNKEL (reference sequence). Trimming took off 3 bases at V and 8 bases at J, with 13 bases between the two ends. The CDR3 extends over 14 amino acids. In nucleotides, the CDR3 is TGTGCCAGCAGCCAGGTAGACAGCACGGGGGAGCTGTTTTTT. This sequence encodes CASSQVDSTGELFF.

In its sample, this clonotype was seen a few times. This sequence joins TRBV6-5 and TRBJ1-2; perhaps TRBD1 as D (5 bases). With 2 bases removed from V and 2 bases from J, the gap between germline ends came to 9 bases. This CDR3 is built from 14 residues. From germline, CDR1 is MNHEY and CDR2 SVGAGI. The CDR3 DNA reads TGTGCCAGCAGTTACGCCAGGGAGAACTATGGCTACACCTTC. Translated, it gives CASSYARENYGYTF.

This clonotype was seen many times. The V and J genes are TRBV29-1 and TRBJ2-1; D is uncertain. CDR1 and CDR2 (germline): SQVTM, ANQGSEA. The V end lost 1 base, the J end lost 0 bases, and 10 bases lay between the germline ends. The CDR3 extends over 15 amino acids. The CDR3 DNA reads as TGCAGCGTTGAAGTCCCTCATAGCTCCTACAATGAGCAGTTCTTC. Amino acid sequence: CSVEVPHSSYNEQFF.

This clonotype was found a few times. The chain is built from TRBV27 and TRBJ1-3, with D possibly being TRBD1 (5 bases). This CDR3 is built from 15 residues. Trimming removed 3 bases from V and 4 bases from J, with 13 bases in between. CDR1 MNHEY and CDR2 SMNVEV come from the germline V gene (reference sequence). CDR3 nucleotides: TGTGCCAGCAGTTTCCGGGGGGTGACCGGAAACACCATATATTTT. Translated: CASSFRGVTGNTIYF.

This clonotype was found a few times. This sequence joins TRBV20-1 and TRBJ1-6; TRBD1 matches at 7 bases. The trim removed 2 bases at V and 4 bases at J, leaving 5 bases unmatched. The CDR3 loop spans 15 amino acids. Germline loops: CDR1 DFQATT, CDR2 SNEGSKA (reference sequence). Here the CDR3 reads CSARTSGQYNSPLHF. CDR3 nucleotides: TGCAGTGCTAGAACTTCGGGACAGTATAATTCACCCCTCCACTTT.

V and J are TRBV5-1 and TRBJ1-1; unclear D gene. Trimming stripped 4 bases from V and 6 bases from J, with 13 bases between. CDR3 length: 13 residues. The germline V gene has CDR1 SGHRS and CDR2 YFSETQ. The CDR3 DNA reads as TGCGCCAGCAGCGCGGGGTATGGGGCTGAAGCTTTCTTT. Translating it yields CASSAGYGAEAFF.

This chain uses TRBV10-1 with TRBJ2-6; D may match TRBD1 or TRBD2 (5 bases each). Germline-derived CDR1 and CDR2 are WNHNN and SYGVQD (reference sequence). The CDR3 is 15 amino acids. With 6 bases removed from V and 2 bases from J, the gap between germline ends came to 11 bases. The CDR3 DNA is TGCGCCAGCAGCTATGGGGGACCTGGGGCCAACGTCCTGACTTTC. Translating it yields CASSYGGPGANVLTF.

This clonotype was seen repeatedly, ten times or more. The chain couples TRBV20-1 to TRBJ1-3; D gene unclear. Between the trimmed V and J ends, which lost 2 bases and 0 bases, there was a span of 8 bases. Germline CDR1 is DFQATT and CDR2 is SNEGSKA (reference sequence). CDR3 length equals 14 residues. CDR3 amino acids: CSARPGRSGNTIYF. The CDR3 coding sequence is TGCAGTGCTAGACCAGGACGCTCTGGAAACACCATATATTTT.

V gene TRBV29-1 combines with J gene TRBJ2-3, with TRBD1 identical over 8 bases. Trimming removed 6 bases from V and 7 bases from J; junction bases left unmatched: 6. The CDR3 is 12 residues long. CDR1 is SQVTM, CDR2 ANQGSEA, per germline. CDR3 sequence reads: CSVAGGKYTQYF. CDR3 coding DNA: TGCAGCGTAGCAGGGGGCAAGTATACGCAGTATTTT.

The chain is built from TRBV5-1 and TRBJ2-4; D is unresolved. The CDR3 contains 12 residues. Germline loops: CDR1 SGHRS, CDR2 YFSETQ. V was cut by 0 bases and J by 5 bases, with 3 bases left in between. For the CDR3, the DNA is TGCGCCAGCAGCTTGGACCAAAACATTCAGTACTTC. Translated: CASSLDQNIQYF.

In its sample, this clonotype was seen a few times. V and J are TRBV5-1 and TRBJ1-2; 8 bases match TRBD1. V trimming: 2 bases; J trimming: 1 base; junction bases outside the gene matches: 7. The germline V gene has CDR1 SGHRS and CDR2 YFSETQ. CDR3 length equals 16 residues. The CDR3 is CASSFGGTGDNYGYTF. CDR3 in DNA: TGCGCCAGCAGCTTCGGAGGGACAGGAGATAACTATGGCTACACCTTC.

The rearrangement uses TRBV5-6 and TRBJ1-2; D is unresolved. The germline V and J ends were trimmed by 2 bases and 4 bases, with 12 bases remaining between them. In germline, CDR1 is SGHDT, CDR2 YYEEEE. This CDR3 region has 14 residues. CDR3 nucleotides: TGTGCCAGCAGCTTAGGTCAGACGCGCTATGGCTACACCTTC. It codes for CASSLGQTRYGYTF.

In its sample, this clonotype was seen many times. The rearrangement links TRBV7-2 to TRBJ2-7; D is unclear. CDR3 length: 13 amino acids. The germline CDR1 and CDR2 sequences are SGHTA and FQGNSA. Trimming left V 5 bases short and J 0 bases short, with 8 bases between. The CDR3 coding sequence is TGTGCCAGCAGCCTCCGTCCCTCCTACGAGCAGTACTTC. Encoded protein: CASSLRPSYEQYF.

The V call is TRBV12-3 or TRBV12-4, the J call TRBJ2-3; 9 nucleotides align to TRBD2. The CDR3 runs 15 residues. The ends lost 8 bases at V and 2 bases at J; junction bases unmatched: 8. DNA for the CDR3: TGTGCCAGCCCCGGAGTAGCGGGGGCCACAGATACGCAGTATTTT. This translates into CASPGVAGATDTQYF.

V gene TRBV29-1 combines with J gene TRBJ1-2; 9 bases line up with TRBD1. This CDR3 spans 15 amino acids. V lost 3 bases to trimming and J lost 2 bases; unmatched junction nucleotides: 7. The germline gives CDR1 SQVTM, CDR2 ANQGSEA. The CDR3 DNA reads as TGCAGCGTTGAGGTCCCGGGACAGGGAAACTATGGCTACACCTTC. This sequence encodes CSVEVPGQGNYGYTF.

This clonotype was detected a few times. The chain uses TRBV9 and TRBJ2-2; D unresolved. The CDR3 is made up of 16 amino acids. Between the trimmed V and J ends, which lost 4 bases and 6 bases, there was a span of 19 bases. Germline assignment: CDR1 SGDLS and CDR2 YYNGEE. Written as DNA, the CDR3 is TGTGCCAGCAGCCCCAGACCTCCGGGTAGCCCCGGGGAGCTGTTTTTT. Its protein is CASSPRPPGSPGELFF.

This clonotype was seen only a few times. The CDR3 nucleotides are TGCAGCCTAGAGTCGCGACAGGGACGGTACAATGAGCAGTTCTTC. Its translation is CSLESRQGRYNEQFF. The gene calls are TRBV29-1 and TRBJ2-1, with TRBD1 matching over 7 bases. Germline CDR1 and CDR2: SQVTM and ANQGSEA. This CDR3 has 15 amino acids. J lost 4 bases, V lost 8 bases, and 14 bases had no gene match.

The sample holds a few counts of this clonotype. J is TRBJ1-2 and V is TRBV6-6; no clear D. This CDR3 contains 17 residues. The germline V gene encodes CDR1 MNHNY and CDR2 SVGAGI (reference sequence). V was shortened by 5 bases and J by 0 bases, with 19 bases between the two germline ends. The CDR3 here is CASSPLGLAPSNYGYTF. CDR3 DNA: TGTGCCAGCAGTCCCCTAGGGTTGGCGCCCTCTAACTATGGCTACACCTTC.

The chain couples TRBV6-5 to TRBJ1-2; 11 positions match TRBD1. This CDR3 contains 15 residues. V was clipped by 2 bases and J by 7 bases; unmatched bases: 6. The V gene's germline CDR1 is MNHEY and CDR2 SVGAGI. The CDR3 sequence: CASSYTAGQGAGYTF. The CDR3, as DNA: TGTGCCAGCAGTTACACCGCCGGACAGGGGGCTGGCTACACCTTC.

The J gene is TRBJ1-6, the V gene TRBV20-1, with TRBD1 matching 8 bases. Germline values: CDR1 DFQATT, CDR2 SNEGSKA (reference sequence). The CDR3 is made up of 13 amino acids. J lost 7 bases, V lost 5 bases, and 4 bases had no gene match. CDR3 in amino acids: CSAPGQGNSPLHF. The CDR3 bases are TGCAGTGCTCCAGGACAGGGAAATTCACCCCTCCACTTT.

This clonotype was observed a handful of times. This chain's CDR3 is CASLWGTGGRNEQFF. CDR3 DNA: TGTGCCAGCCTATGGGGGACAGGGGGTCGAAATGAGCAGTTCTTC. The chain joins TRBV19 to TRBJ2-1; TRBD1 matches 11 bases. With V trimmed by 9 bases and J by 7 bases, 11 bases remained unmatched. CDR1 is LNHDA and CDR2 is SQIVND in the germline V gene (reference sequence). The CDR3 spans 15 residues.

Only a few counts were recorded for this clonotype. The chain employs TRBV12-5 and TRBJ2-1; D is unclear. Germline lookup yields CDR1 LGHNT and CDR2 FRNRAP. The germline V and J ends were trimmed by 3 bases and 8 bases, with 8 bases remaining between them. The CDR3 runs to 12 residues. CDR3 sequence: CASGFVVDEQFF. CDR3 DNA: TGTGCTAGTGGTTTCGTAGTAGATGAGCAGTTCTTC.

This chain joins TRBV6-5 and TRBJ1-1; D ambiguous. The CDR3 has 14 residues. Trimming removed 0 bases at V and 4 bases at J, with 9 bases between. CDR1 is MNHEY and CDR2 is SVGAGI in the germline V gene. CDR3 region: CASSYSSRPTEAFF. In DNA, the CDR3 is TGTGCCAGCAGTTACTCGAGCAGGCCCACTGAAGCTTTCTTT.